These T cell receptor beta chains were read from a single sample in a study of blood T cell repertoires in COVID-19. The data were produced by immunoSEQ multiplex PCR, yet TCRdb's version contains in-frame clones alone and is incomplete. The table lists about 370,000 clones, roughly nine tenths of them singletons, with 0.8% to 0.9% in the top ten. Material: PBMCs or T cells enriched from blood (not recorded which). The receptors here all came from a woman aged 40 to 50 who had been exposed to COVID-19. Each CDR3 is given with its conserved first and last residue. A D gene is named only where the DNA matches it firmly. Clone size appears in some rows only: once, few, many, or a class for an expanded clone.

clone size: -
V gene: TRBV6-5
D gene: TRBD1
J gene: TRBJ2-7
CDR3 protein: CATRGQSSYEQYF
CDR3 DNA: TGTGCCACCAGGGGGCAAAGCTCTTACGAGCAGTACTTC

clone size: -
V gene: TRBV7-9
D gene: TRBD1
J gene: TRBJ1-3
CDR3 protein: CATRGTGSSGNTIYF
CDR3 DNA: TGTGCCACCAGGGGGACAGGGAGCTCTGGAAACACCATATATTTT

clone size: -
V gene: TRBV4-3
D gene: -
J gene: TRBJ1-3
CDR3 protein: CASSPYRGTGNTIYF
CDR3 DNA: TGCGCCAGCAGCCCCTACCGGGGGACTGGAAACACCATATATTTT

clone size: -
V gene: TRBV18
D gene: TRBD1
J gene: TRBJ2-2
CDR3 protein: CASSLGQGNTGELFF
CDR3 DNA: TGTGCCAGCTCACTGGGACAGGGGAACACCGGGGAGCTGTTTTTT

clone size: -
V gene: TRBV15
D gene: -
J gene: TRBJ2-3
CDR3 protein: CATSRARGYTDTQYF
CDR3 DNA: TGTGCCACCAGCAGAGCTAGGGGCTACACAGATACGCAGTATTTT

clone size: -
V gene: TRBV3-1/TRBV3-2
D gene: -
J gene: TRBJ1-3
CDR3 protein: CASSQVGRGNTIYF
CDR3 DNA: TGTGCCAGCAGCCAAGTCGGCAGGGGCAACACCATATATTTT

clone size: -
V gene: TRBV6-6
D gene: -
J gene: TRBJ1-5
CDR3 protein: CASNLPGAHQPQHF
CDR3 DNA: TGTGCCAGCAACCTCCCGGGTGCCCATCAGCCCCAGCATTTT

clone size: once
V gene: TRBV5-1
D gene: TRBD1
J gene: TRBJ2-3
CDR3 protein: CASWTGDTDTQYF
CDR3 DNA: TGCGCCAGCTGGACAGGGGACACAGATACGCAGTATTTT

clone size: -
V gene: TRBV19
D gene: TRBD1
J gene: TRBJ1-2
CDR3 protein: CASSMDRAYGYTF
CDR3 DNA: TGTGCCAGTAGTATGGACAGGGCCTATGGCTACACCTTC

clone size: -
V gene: TRBV18
D gene: TRBD2
J gene: TRBJ2-1
CDR3 protein: CASSPLAGSYNEQFF
CDR3 DNA: TGTGCCAGCTCGCCTCTAGCGGGCTCCTACAATGAGCAGTTCTTC

clone size: -
V gene: TRBV20-1
D gene: -
J gene: TRBJ1-1
CDR3 protein: CSASPGHGQAFF
CDR3 DNA: TGCAGTGCTAGTCCGGGACACGGCCAAGCTTTCTTT

clone size: -
V gene: TRBV2
D gene: -
J gene: TRBJ1-2
CDR3 protein: CASGAYKAARYTF
CDR3 DNA: TGTGCCAGTGGGGCTTATAAGGCCGCGCGATACACCTTC

clone size: -
V gene: TRBV5-6
D gene: TRBD1
J gene: TRBJ2-7
CDR3 protein: CASSLPGQGNHEQYF
CDR3 DNA: TGTGCCAGCAGCCTCCCGGGACAGGGTAACCACGAGCAGTACTTC

clone size: once
V gene: TRBV10-3
D gene: TRBD1
J gene: TRBJ1-2
CDR3 protein: CAISAGTGFDGYTF
CDR3 DNA: TGTGCCATCAGCGCCGGGACAGGGTTTGATGGCTACACCTTC

clone size: -
V gene: TRBV3-1/TRBV3-2
D gene: TRBD1
J gene: TRBJ2-7
CDR3 protein: CASSQLRDRGPYEQYF
CDR3 DNA: TGTGCCAGCAGCCAACTCCGGGACAGGGGCCCATACGAGCAGTACTTC

clone size: few
V gene: TRBV15
D gene: -
J gene: TRBJ1-3
CDR3 protein: CATSSLNSSGNTIYF
CDR3 DNA: TGTGCCACCAGCAGCTTAAATTCCTCTGGAAACACCATATATTTT

clone size: -
V gene: TRBV7-9
D gene: -
J gene: TRBJ1-6
CDR3 protein: CASSTGRDGKHSPLHF
CDR3 DNA: TGTGCCAGCAGCACGGGGAGGGATGGGAAACATTCACCCCTCCACTTT

clone size: -
V gene: TRBV4-3
D gene: TRBD1
J gene: TRBJ2-1
CDR3 protein: CASSPRGQDNEQFF
CDR3 DNA: TGCGCCAGCAGCCCGAGGGGGCAGGACAATGAGCAGTTCTTC

clone size: -
V gene: TRBV7-3
D gene: TRBD1
J gene: TRBJ2-2
CDR3 protein: CASSLTLGQGARTGELFF
CDR3 DNA: TGTGCCAGCAGCTTAACGTTGGGGCAGGGGGCGAGAACCGGGGAGCTGTTTTTT

clone size: -
V gene: TRBV19
D gene: -
J gene: TRBJ1-2
CDR3 protein: CASKQGGNYGYTF
CDR3 DNA: TGTGCCAGTAAGCAGGGAGGGAACTATGGCTACACCTTC

clone size: -
V gene: TRBV19
D gene: TRBD1
J gene: TRBJ1-1
CDR3 protein: CASSIRDRSEGTEAFF
CDR3 DNA: TGTGCCAGTAGTATCCGGGACAGGTCCGAGGGTACTGAAGCTTTCTTT

clone size: -
V gene: TRBV7-9
D gene: TRBD2
J gene: TRBJ2-1
CDR3 protein: CASSLGLLRGGNEQFF
CDR3 DNA: TGTGCCAGCAGCTTAGGTCTATTGCGGGGGGGCAATGAGCAGTTCTTC

clone size: -
V gene: TRBV18
D gene: TRBD1
J gene: TRBJ1-4
CDR3 protein: CASARGTGGNEKLFF
CDR3 DNA: TGTGCCAGCGCCCGCGGGACAGGGGGTAATGAAAAACTGTTTTTT

clone size: -
V gene: TRBV21-1
D gene: -
J gene: TRBJ1-2
CDR3 protein: CASSKLTGTANYGYTF
CDR3 DNA: TGTGCCAGCAGCAAACTTACAGGAACAGCTAACTATGGCTACACCTTC

clone size: once
V gene: TRBV5-6
D gene: -
J gene: TRBJ2-3
CDR3 protein: CASSFFQGSTDTQYF
CDR3 DNA: TGTGCCAGCAGCTTCTTTCAGGGGAGCACAGATACGCAGTATTTT

clone size: -
V gene: TRBV4-1
D gene: TRBD2
J gene: TRBJ2-7
CDR3 protein: CASSQEGLAGVYEQYF
CDR3 DNA: TGCGCCAGCAGCCAGGAGGGGCTAGCGGGAGTCTACGAGCAGTACTTC

clone size: -
V gene: TRBV12-3/TRBV12-4
D gene: -
J gene: TRBJ1-3
CDR3 protein: CASSTGFGNTIYF
CDR3 DNA: TGTGCCAGCAGTACAGGGTTTGGAAACACCATATATTTT

clone size: -
V gene: TRBV11-3
D gene: -
J gene: TRBJ1-1
CDR3 protein: CASSLQENTEAFF
CDR3 DNA: TGTGCCAGCAGCTTGCAGGAGAACACTGAAGCTTTCTTT

clone size: -
V gene: TRBV5-1
D gene: -
J gene: TRBJ2-7
CDR3 protein: CASSLVAGWSYEQYF
CDR3 DNA: TGCGCCAGCAGCTTGGTTGCGGGTTGGTCCTACGAGCAGTACTTC

clone size: -
V gene: TRBV12-3/TRBV12-4
D gene: -
J gene: TRBJ1-1
CDR3 protein: CASSFGGALEAFF
CDR3 DNA: TGTGCCAGCAGTTTTGGGGGGGCGTTGGAAGCTTTCTTT

clone size: -
V gene: TRBV7-3
D gene: -
J gene: TRBJ2-2
CDR3 protein: CASSPSSAGTGELFF
CDR3 DNA: TGTGCCAGCAGCCCATCTAGCGCAGGAACCGGGGAGCTGTTTTTT

clone size: -
V gene: TRBV13
D gene: -
J gene: TRBJ1-6
CDR3 protein: CASSLQGNSYNSPLHF
CDR3 DNA: TGTGCCAGCAGCCTGCAGGGGAACTCCTATAATTCACCCCTCCACTTT

clone size: once
V gene: TRBV5-6
D gene: -
J gene: TRBJ2-2
CDR3 protein: CASSPQYTGELFF
CDR3 DNA: TGTGCCAGCAGCCCACAGTACACCGGGGAGCTGTTTTTT

clone size: -
V gene: TRBV2
D gene: TRBD1
J gene: TRBJ1-5
CDR3 protein: CASSRDRGPNQPQHF
CDR3 DNA: TGTGCCAGCTCCCGGGACAGGGGCCCCAATCAGCCCCAGCATTTT

clone size: -
V gene: TRBV28
D gene: -
J gene: TRBJ1-2
CDR3 protein: CASRRTDLYGYTF
CDR3 DNA: TGTGCCAGCAGGAGGACAGACCTATATGGCTACACCTTC

clone size: -
V gene: TRBV18
D gene: -
J gene: TRBJ1-2
CDR3 protein: CASSPPARSSTSGYTF
CDR3 DNA: TGTGCCAGCTCACCACCGGCTAGGAGTTCTACTAGTGGCTACACCTTC

clone size: -
V gene: TRBV12-3/TRBV12-4
D gene: TRBD2
J gene: TRBJ2-5
CDR3 protein: CASSWGGQETQYF
CDR3 DNA: TGTGCCAGCAGCTGGGGGGGCCAAGAGACCCAGTACTTC

clone size: -
V gene: TRBV19
D gene: -
J gene: TRBJ2-1
CDR3 protein: CASSFLSYNEQFF
CDR3 DNA: TGTGCCAGTAGTTTCCTCTCCTACAATGAGCAGTTCTTC

clone size: -
V gene: TRBV27
D gene: TRBD2
J gene: TRBJ2-2
CDR3 protein: CASSFQTSGAGELFF
CDR3 DNA: TGTGCCAGCAGTTTCCAGACTAGCGGGGCCGGGGAGCTGTTTTTT

clone size: -
V gene: TRBV11-2
D gene: TRBD1
J gene: TRBJ1-6
CDR3 protein: CASSSLQGSRSPLHF
CDR3 DNA: TGTGCCAGCAGCTCTCTACAGGGGTCCCGATCACCCCTCCACTTT

clone size: -
V gene: TRBV6-1
D gene: TRBD1
J gene: TRBJ1-1
CDR3 protein: CASSENSGQGASEAFF
CDR3 DNA: TGTGCCAGCAGTGAAAATAGTGGGCAGGGGGCTAGTGAAGCTTTCTTT

clone size: few
V gene: TRBV10-1
D gene: -
J gene: TRBJ1-5
CDR3 protein: CASSEGVGGNQPQHF
CDR3 DNA: TGCGCCAGCAGTGAAGGGGTGGGCGGCAATCAGCCCCAGCATTTT

clone size: -
V gene: TRBV9
D gene: -
J gene: TRBJ1-5
CDR3 protein: CASSVGPAGGNQPQHF
CDR3 DNA: TGTGCCAGCAGCGTTGGCCCGGCGGGCGGAAATCAGCCCCAGCATTTT

clone size: few
V gene: TRBV19
D gene: -
J gene: TRBJ1-1
CDR3 protein: CASSWSQNTEAFF
CDR3 DNA: TGTGCCAGTTCTTGGAGCCAGAACACTGAAGCTTTCTTT

clone size: -
V gene: TRBV10-3
D gene: TRBD1
J gene: TRBJ2-2
CDR3 protein: CAISEPGTGVTGELFF
CDR3 DNA: TGTGCCATCAGTGAACCCGGGACAGGGGTGACCGGGGAGCTGTTTTTT

clone size: once
V gene: TRBV5-1
D gene: -
J gene: TRBJ2-7
CDR3 protein: CASSLVGTSEQYF
CDR3 DNA: TGCGCCAGCAGCTTGGTAGGGACAAGCGAGCAGTACTTC